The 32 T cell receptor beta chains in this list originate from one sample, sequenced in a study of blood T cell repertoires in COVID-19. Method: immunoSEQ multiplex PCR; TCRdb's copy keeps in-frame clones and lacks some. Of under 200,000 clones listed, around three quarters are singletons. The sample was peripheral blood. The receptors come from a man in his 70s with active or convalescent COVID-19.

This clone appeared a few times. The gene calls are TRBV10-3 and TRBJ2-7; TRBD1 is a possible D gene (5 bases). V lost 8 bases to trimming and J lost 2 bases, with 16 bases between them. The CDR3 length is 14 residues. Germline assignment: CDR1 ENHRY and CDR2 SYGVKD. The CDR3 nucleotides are TGTGCCATCGGGGCCCGGGCCATAACCTACGAGCAGTACTTC. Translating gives CAIGARAITYEQYF.

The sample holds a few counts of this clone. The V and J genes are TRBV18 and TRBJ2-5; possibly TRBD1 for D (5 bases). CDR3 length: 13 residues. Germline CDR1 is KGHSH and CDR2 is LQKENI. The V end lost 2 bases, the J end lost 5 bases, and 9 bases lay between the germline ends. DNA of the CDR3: TGTGCCAGCTCACCAATCGCAGGGGAGACCCAGTACTTC. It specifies CASSPIAGETQYF.

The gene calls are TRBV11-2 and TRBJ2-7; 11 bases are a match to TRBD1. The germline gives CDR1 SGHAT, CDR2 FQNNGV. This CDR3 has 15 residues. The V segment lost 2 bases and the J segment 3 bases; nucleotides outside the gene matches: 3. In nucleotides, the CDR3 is TGTGCCAGCAGCTTAAGGGGGACAGGGGGCTACGAGCAGTACTTC. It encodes CASSLRGTGGYEQYF.

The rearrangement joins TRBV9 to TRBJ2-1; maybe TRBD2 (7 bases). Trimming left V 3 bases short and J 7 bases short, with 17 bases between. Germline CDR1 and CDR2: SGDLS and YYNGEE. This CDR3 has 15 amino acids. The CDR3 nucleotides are TGTGCCAGCAGCGCCGGGGGGCGGGCGAGGAATGAGCAGTTCTTC. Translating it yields CASSAGGRARNEQFF. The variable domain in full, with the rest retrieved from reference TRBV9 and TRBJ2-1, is DSGVTQTPKHLITATGQRVTLRCSPRSGDLSVYWYQQSLDQGLQFLIQYYNGEERAKGNILERFSAQQFPDLHSELNLSSLELGDSALYFCASSAGGRARNEQFFGPGTRLTVL.

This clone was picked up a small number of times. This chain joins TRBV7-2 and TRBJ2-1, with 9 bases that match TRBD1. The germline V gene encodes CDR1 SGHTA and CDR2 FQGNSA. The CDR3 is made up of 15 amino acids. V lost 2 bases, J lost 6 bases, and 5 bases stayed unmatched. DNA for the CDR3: TGTGCCAGCAGCTTAAGCACAGGGGGCGGCAATGAGCAGTTCTTC. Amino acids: CASSLSTGGGNEQFF. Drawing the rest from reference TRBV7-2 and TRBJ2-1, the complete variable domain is GAGVSQSPSNKVTEKGKDVELRCDPISGHTALYWYRQSLGQGLEFLIYFQGNSAPDKSGLPSDRFSAERTGGSVSTLTIQRTQQEDSAVYLCASSLSTGGGNEQFFGPGTRLTVL.

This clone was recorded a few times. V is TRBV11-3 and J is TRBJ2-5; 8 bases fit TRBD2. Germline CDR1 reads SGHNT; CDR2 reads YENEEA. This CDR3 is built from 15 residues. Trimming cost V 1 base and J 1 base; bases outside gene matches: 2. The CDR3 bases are TGTGCCAGCAGCTTAGGGGCGGGGGGCCAAGAGACCCAGTACTTC. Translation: CASSLGAGGQETQYF.

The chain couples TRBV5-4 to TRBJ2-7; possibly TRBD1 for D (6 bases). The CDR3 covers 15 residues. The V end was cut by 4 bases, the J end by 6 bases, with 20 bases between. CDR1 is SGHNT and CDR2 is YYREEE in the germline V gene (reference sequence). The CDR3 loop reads CASSKETGRTGEQYF. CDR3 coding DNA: TGTGCCAGCAGCAAGGAGACAGGCCGGACGGGCGAGCAGTACTTC.

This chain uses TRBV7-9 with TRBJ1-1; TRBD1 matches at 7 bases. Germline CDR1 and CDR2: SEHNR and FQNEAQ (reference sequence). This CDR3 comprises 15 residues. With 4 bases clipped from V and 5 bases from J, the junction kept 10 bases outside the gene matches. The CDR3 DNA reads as TGTGCCAGCAGCTCAGGTCCAGGGACAGCGACTGAAGCTTTCTTT. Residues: CASSSGPGTATEAFF.

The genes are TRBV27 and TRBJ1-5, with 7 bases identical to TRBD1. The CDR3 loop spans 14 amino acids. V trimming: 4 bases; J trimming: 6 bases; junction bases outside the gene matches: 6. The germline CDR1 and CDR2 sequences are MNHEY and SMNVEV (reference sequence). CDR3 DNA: TGTGCCAGCAGTTCGAACAGGGGTTTTCAGCCCCAGCATTTT. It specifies CASSSNRGFQPQHF.

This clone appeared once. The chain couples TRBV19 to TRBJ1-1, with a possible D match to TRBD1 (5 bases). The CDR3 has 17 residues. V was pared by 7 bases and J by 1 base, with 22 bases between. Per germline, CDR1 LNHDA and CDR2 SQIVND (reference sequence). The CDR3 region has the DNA TGTGCCAGTAATTCGCGGGGGGGGGAACCGTCGAACACTGAAGCTTTCTTT. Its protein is CASNSRGGEPSNTEAFF.

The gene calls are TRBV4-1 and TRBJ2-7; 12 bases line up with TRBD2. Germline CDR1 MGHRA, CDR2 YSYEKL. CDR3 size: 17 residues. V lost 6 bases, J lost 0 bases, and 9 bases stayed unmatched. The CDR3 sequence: CASSAGTSGWSSYEQYF. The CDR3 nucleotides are TGCGCCAGCAGTGCCGGGACTAGCGGGTGGAGCTCCTACGAGCAGTACTTC.

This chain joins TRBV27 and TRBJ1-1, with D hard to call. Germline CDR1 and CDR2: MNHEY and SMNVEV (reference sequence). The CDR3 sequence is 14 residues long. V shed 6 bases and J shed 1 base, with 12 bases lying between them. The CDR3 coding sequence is TGTGCCAGCAGACCTCAGTCACAGAACACTGAAGCTTTCTTT. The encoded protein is CASRPQSQNTEAFF.

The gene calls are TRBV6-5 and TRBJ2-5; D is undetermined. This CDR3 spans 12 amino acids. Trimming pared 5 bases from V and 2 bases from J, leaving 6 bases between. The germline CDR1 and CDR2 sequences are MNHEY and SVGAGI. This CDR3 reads CASSPYQETQYF. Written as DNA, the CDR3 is TGTGCCAGCAGTCCTTATCAAGAGACCCAGTACTTC.

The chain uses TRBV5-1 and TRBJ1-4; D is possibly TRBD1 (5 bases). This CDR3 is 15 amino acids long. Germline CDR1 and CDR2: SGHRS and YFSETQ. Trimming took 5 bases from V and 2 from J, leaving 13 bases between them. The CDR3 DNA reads TGCGCCAGCAGTTCGCCGGGACTGACTAATGAAAAACTGTTTTTT. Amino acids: CASSSPGLTNEKLFF. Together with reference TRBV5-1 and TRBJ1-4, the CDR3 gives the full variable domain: KAGVTQTPRYLIKTRGQQVTLSCSPISGHRSVSWYQQTPGQGLQFLFEYFSETQRNKGNFPGRFSGRQFSNSRSEMNVSTLELGDSALYLCASSSPGLTNEKLFFGSGTQLSVL.

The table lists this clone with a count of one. The CDR3 DNA is TGTGCCAGCAGAAGGGGGCCCGGCAAAAAGGACACTGAAGCTTTCTTT. This gives the protein CASRRGPGKKDTEAFF. The gene calls are TRBV5-6 and TRBJ1-1; 7 bases map to TRBD1. Germline V gives CDR1 SGHDT, CDR2 YYEEEE. After removal of 5 bases from V and 3 bases from J, the junction contained 13 bases not matched to a gene. The length of the CDR3 is 16 residues.

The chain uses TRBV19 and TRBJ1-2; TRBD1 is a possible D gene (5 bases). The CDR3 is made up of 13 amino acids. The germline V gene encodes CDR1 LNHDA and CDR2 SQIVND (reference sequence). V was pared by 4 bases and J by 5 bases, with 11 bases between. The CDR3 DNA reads TGTGCCAGTAGTACAGGACACGGGTATGGCTACACCTTC. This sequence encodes CASSTGHGYGYTF.

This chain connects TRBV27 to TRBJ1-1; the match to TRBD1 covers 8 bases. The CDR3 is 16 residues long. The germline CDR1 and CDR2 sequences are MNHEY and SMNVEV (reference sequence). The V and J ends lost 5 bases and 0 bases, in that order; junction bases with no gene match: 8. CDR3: CASSDRGGMMNTEAFF. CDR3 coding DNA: TGTGCCAGCAGTGACAGGGGTGGTATGATGAACACTGAAGCTTTCTTT.

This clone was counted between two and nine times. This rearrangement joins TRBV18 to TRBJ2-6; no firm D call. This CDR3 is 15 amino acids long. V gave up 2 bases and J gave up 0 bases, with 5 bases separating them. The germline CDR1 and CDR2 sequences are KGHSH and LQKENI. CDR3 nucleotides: TGTGCCAGCTCACCAGGCGGCTCTGGGGCCAACGTCCTGACTTTC. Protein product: CASSPGGSGANVLTF.

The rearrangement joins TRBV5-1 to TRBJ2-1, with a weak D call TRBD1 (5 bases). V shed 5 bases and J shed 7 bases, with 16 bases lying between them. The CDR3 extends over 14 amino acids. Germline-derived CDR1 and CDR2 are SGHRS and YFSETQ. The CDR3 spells CASSMLGARNEQFF. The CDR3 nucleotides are TGCGCCAGCAGTATGTTAGGGGCGAGGAATGAGCAGTTCTTC.

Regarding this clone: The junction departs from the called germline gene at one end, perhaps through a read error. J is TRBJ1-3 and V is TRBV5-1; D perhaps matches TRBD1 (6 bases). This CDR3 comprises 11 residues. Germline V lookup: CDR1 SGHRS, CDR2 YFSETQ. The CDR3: CASSSDSLPVF. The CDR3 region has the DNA TGCGCCAGCAGCTCGGACAGTTTGCCCGTCTTT.

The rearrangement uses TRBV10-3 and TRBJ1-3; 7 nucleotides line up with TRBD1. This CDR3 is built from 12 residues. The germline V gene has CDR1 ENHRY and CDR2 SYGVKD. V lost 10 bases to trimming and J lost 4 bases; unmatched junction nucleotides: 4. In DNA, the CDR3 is TGTGCCAGTGGACAGGAGGGAAACACCATATATTTT. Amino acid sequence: CASGQEGNTIYF.

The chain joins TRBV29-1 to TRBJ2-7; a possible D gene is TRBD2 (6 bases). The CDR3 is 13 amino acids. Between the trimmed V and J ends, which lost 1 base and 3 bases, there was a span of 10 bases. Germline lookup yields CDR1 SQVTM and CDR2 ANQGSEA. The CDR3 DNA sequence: TGCAGCGTTGAAGGGGGGGAGGACTACGAGCAGTACTTC. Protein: CSVEGGEDYEQYF.

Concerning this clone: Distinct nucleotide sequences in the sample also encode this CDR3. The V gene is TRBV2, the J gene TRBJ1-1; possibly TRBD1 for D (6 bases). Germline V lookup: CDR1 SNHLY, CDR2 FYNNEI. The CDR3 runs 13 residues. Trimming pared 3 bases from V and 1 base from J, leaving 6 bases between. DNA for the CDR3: TGTGCCAGCAGTGACAGGGGGAACACTGAAGCTTTCTTT. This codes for CASSDRGNTEAFF. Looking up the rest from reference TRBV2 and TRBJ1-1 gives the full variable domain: EPEVTQTPSHQVTQMGQEVILRCVPISNHLYFYWYRQILGQKVEFLVSFYNNEISEKSEIFDDQFSVERPDGSNFTLKIRSTKLEDSAMYFCASSDRGNTEAFFGQGTRLTVV.

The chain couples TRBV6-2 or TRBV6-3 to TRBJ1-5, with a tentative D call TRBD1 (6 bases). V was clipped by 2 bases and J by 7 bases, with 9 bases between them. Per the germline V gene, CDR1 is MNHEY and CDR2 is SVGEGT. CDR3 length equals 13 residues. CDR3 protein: CASSYAGQQPQHF. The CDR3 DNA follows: TGTGCCAGCAGTTACGCCGGACAGCAGCCCCAGCATTTT.

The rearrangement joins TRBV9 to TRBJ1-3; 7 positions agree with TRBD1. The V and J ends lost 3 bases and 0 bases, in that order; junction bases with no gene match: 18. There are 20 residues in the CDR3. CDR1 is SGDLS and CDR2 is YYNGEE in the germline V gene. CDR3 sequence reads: CASSASSGTAQLVSGNTIYF. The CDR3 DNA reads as TGTGCCAGCAGCGCCTCCTCCGGGACAGCGCAATTAGTCTCTGGAAACACCATATATTTT.

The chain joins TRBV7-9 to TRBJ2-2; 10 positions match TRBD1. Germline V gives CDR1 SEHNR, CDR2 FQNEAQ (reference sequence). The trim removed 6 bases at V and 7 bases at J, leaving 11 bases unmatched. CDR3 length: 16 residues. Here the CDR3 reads CASRPSGTGANGELFF. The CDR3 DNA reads TGTGCCAGCAGACCATCCGGGACAGGGGCAAACGGGGAGCTGTTTTTT.

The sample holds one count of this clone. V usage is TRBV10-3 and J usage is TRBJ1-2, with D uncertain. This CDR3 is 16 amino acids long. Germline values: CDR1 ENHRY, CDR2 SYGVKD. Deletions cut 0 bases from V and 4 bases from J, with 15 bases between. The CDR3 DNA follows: TGTGCCATCAGTGAGTCAACAGCCCCTCTCAGCTATGGCTACACCTTC. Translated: CAISESTAPLSYGYTF.

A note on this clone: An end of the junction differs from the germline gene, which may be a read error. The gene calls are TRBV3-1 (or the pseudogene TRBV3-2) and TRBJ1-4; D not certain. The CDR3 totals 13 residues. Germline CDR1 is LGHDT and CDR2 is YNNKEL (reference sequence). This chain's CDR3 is CASSKDRSEKLFF. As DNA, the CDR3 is TGTGCCAGCAGCAAAGATAGGAGTGAAAAACTGTTTTTT.

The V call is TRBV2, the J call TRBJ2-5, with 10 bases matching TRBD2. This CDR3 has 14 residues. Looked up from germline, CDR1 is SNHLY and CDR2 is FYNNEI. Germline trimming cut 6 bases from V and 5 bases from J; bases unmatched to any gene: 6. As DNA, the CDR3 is TGTGCCAGCAGGGGGGGACTAGCGAGTGAGACCCAGTACTTC. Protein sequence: CASRGGLASETQYF.

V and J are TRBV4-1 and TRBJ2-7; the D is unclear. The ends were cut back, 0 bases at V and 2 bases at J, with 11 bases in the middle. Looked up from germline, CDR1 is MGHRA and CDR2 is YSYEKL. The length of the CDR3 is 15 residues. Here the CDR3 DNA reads TGCGCCAGCAGCCAAGATTCGGTATTAGCCTACGAGCAGTACTTC. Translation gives CASSQDSVLAYEQYF.

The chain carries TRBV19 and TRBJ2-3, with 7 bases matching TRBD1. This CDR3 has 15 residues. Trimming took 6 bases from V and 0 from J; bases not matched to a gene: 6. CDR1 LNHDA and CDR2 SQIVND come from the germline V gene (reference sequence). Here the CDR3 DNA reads TGTGCCAGTAGGGGACAGACAACTAGCACAGATACGCAGTATTTT. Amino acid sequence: CASRGQTTSTDTQYF. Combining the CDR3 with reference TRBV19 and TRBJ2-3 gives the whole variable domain DGGITQSPKYLFRKEGQNVTLSCEQNLNHDAMYWYRQDPGQGLRLIYYSQIVNDFQKGDIAEGYSVSREKKESFPLTVTSAQKNPTAFYLCASRGQTTSTDTQYFGPGTRLTVL.

The DNA of the CDR3 is TGTGCCAGCAGCTCGGGACAGGCCGATGGCTACACCTTC. Protein: CASSSGQADGYTF. The genes are TRBV5-6 and TRBJ1-2, with 8 nucleotides matching TRBD1. Trimming took 3 bases from V and 6 from J; bases not matched to a gene: 4. The CDR3 extends over 13 amino acids. Germline lookup yields CDR1 SGHDT and CDR2 YYEEEE.